The 11 T cell receptor beta chains below all came from one sample that was sequenced in a study of early T cells in non-severe SARS-CoV-2 infection. TCRdb reanalysed the 5' RACE reads using MiXCR and keeps one entry per CDR3 protein. The data show about 80,000 distinct CDR3 sequences, around 10% seen once. Material for sequencing was whole blood. These receptors were collected from an adult who was a healthcare worker with PCR-confirmed SARS-CoV-2 infection or an uninfected control (not recorded which).

The CDR3: CASSRTGAGLASNEQFF. The CDR3 nucleotides read TGTGCCAGCAGCAGGACAGGGGCTGGGCTAGCATCCAATGAGCAGTTCTTC. The chain is built from TRBV6-2 or TRBV6-3 and TRBJ2-1; 9 bases are shared with TRBD1. Germline trimming cut 6 bases from V and 6 bases from J; bases unmatched to any gene: 15. CDR1 and CDR2 from the germline V gene are MNHEY and SVGEGT. CDR3 length: 17 residues.

This chain uses TRBV5-1 with TRBJ1-2; 9 bases match TRBD1. Germline loops: CDR1 SGHRS, CDR2 YFSETQ. This CDR3 has 14 amino acids. Trimming removed 4 bases from V and 1 base from J; junction bases left unmatched: 2. The CDR3 nucleotides read TGCGCCAGCAGCCCGGACAGGGGTAACTATGGCTACACCTTC. This codes for CASSPDRGNYGYTF. The entire variable domain, with the rest obtained from reference TRBV5-1 and TRBJ1-2, is as follows: KAGVTQTPRYLIKTRGQQVTLSCSPISGHRSVSWYQQTPGQGLQFLFEYFSETQRNKGNFPGRFSGRQFSNSRSEMNVSTLELGDSALYLCASSPDRGNYGYTFGSGTRLTVV.

In this sample, this clonotype turned up many times. V usage is TRBV19 and J usage is TRBJ2-7; 7 nucleotides agree with TRBD1. Losses at the gene ends were 5 bases for V and 3 bases for J; bases not matched to a gene: 10. Germline CDR1 reads LNHDA; CDR2 reads SQIVND (reference sequence). This CDR3 is built from 15 residues. The CDR3: CASSFRPGQNYEQYF. Here the CDR3 DNA reads TGTGCCAGTAGTTTCCGTCCGGGACAGAACTACGAGCAGTACTTC.

The chain recombines TRBV29-1 with TRBJ1-1; tentatively, D is TRBD1 (5 bases). This CDR3 has 15 residues. Trimming removed 5 bases at V and 4 bases at J, with 20 bases between. Germline CDR1 reads SQVTM; CDR2 reads ANQGSEA. The CDR3 DNA follows: TGCAGCGTTTATGAGAGGGGAAGTTTGCGCACTGAAGCTTTCTTT. As protein: CSVYERGSLRTEAFF.

Only a few counts were recorded for this clonotype. The rearrangement uses TRBV20-1 and TRBJ2-3; D might be TRBD2 (6 bases). The length of the CDR3 is 15 residues. CDR1 is DFQATT and CDR2 is SNEGSKA in the germline V gene (reference sequence). Trimming left V 1 base short and J 0 bases short, with 11 bases between. The CDR3 DNA follows: TGCAGTGCTAGAGCGGGGGTCGGTAGCACAGATACGCAGTATTTT. Translating it yields CSARAGVGSTDTQYF.

The genes are TRBV6-6 and TRBJ2-2; D not resolved. V was shortened by 2 bases and J by 7 bases, with 8 bases between the two germline ends. This CDR3 region has 13 residues. The germline V gene encodes CDR1 MNHNY and CDR2 SVGAGI (reference sequence). CDR3 nucleotides: TGTGCCAGCAGTTACCAAGGAAACGGGGAGCTGTTTTTT. Its translation: CASSYQGNGELFF.

The J gene is TRBJ2-1, the V gene TRBV5-4; a weak D match, TRBD2 (6 bases). Germline V gene data show CDR1 as SGHNT and CDR2 as YYREEE (reference sequence). CDR3 length: 15 amino acids. V gave up 4 bases and J gave up 5 bases, with 16 bases separating them. The CDR3 nucleotides read TGTGCCAGCAGCCAGACTAGTCCCCCAAACAATGAGCAGTTCTTC. Amino acid sequence: CASSQTSPPNNEQFF.

This clonotype was counted only a few times. This rearrangement joins TRBV20-1 to TRBJ2-1; 9 bases match TRBD2. Trimming removed 3 bases from V and 4 bases from J; junction bases left unmatched: 4. The CDR3 sequence is 14 residues long. CDR1 DFQATT and CDR2 SNEGSKA come from the germline V gene (reference sequence). The CDR3 loop is CSASSSGRYNEQFF. Here the CDR3 DNA reads TGCAGTGCTAGTAGCAGCGGGAGGTACAATGAGCAGTTCTTC.

This clonotype was picked up many times. The chain recombines TRBV2 with TRBJ2-3; D is undetermined. V shed 6 bases and J shed 2 bases, with 18 bases lying between them. Germline V gene data show CDR1 as SNHLY and CDR2 as FYNNEI. The CDR3 sequence is 16 residues long. CDR3 residues: CASRSRLLTYTDTQYF. CDR3 in DNA: TGTGCCAGCAGATCCCGACTCCTAACTTACACAGATACGCAGTATTTT.

This clonotype showed up just a few times. V is TRBV20-1 and J is TRBJ2-7; 7 bases map to TRBD1. The V segment lost 7 bases and the J segment 0 bases; nucleotides outside the gene matches: 6. Germline CDR1 is DFQATT and CDR2 is SNEGSKA (reference sequence). The CDR3 is 13 residues long. The CDR3 region has the DNA TGCAGTGTCCGGGACAGTTCCTCCTACGAGCAGTACTTC. Protein product: CSVRDSSSYEQYF.

Many counts were recorded for this clonotype. The CDR3 nucleotides read TGTGCCAGCAGCCCCGATCCTTACAATGAGCAGTTCTTC. Translated: CASSPDPYNEQFF. The chain carries TRBV7-2 and TRBJ2-1; D is undetermined. Germline lookup yields CDR1 SGHTA and CDR2 FQGNSA. V was cut by 5 bases and J by 4 bases, with 9 bases left in between. This CDR3 contains 13 residues.